This T cell receptor (gamma chain) was captured in a study of gamma-delta T cells after stem cell transplantation. This clone was counted only a few times. TCRdb re-processed the RT-PCR reads using CATT. Found here are some 3,100 gamma-chain clones, more than 15% of them singletons; the top ten hold roughly 3.2%. Looked up from germline, CDR1 is EGSTGY and CDR2 is YDSYTSSV. The CDR3 contains 16 residues. V was clipped by 6 bases and J by 0 bases; unmatched bases: 10. Source material: gamma-delta T cells. The chain joins TRGV4 to TRGJP2. The sequence derives from a human donor. It is not recorded whose cells these are; they may come from a transplant donor. The CDR3 DNA reads as TGTGCCACCTGGTCACTAAGAGATAGTAGTGATTGGATCAAGACGTTT. Encoded protein: CATWSLRDSSDWIKTF.